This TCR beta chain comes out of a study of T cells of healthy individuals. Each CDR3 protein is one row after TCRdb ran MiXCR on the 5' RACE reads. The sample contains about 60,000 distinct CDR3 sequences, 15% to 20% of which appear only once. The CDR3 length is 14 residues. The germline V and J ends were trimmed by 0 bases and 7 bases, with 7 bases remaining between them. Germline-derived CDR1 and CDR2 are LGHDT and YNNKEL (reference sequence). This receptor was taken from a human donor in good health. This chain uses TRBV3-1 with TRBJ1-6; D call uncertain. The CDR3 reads CASSQDTVNSPLHF. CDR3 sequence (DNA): TGTGCCAGCAGCCAAGATACCGTGAATTCACCCCTCCACTTT. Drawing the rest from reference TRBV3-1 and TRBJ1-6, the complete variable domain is DTAVSQTPKYLVTQMGNDKSIKCEQNLGHDTMYWYKQDSKKFLKIMFSYNNKELIINETVPNRFSPKSPDKAHLNLHINSLELGDSAVYFCASSQDTVNSPLHFGNGTRLTVT.